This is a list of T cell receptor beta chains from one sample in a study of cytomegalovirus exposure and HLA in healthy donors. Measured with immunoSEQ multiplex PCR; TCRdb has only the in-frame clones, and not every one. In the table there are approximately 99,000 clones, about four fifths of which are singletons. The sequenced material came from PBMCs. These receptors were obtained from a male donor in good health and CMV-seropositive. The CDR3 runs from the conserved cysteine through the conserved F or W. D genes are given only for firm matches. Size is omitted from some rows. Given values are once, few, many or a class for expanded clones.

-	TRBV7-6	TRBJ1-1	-	TGTGCCAGCAGCTTGAATTTTGGACAGTCAAGGGAGGCTTTCTTT	CASSLNFGQSREAFF
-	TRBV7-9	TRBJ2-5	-	TGTGCCAGCAGCTTCCCAGGAGGGGAGACCCAGTACTTC	CASSFPGGETQYF
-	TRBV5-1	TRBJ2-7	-	TGCGCCAGCAGCTGGAGTCCGTTAAACTACGAGCAGTACTTC	CASSWSPLNYEQYF
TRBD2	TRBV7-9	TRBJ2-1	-	TGTGCCAGCAGCAAGAGTACACTAGCGGGGGGGATTGACAATGAGCAGTTCTTC	CASSKSTLAGGIDNEQFF
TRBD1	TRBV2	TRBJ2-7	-	TGTGCCAGCCGGGACAGGGATTACGAGCAGTACTTC	CASRDRDYEQYF
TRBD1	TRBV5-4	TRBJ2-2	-	TGTGCCAGCAGCAGCGACAGGGGATCGAACACCGGGGAGCTGTTTTTT	CASSSDRGSNTGELFF
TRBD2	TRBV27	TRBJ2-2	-	TGTGCCAGCAGTTTACCCCCCGGACTAGCGGCCACGAACACCGGGGAGCTGTTTTTT	CASSLPPGLAATNTGELFF
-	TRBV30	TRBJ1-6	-	TGTGCCTGGAGTCCGAGCTACAGCTCACCCCTCCACTTT	CAWSPSYSSPLHF
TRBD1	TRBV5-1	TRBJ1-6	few	TGCGCCAGCAGCTTGGCTGGACAGGGTTCGCCCCTCCACTTT	CASSLAGQGSPLHF
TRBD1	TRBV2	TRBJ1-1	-	TGTGCCAGCGCCGGACAGGGTAACACTGAAGCTTTCTTT	CASAGQGNTEAFF
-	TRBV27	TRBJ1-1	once	TGTGCCAGCAGTTTATCGAGGAGGGGAGAAGCTTTCTTT	CASSLSRRGEAFF
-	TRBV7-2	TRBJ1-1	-	TGTGCCAGCAGCGTCGGGGGGAGAAAAACTGAAGCTTTCTTT	CASSVGGRKTEAFF
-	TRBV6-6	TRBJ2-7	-	TGTGCCAGCAGTACGGGATCCCTGAGCTCCTACGAGCAGTACTTC	CASSTGSLSSYEQYF
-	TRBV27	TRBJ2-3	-	TGTGCCAGCAGCGCGGGGAAGACAGATACGCAGTATTTT	CASSAGKTDTQYF
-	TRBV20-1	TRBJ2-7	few	TGCAGTGCTGGAGAAGCGGATCAGCAGTACTTC	CSAGEADQQYF
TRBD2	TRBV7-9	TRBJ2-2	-	TGTGCCAGCAGTTTGGGACTATACGGGGAGCTGTTTTTT	CASSLGLYGELFF
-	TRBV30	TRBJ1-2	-	TGTGCCTGGAGTGTTAGTCTAGGCAAAGGAAACTATGGCTACACCTTC	CAWSVSLGKGNYGYTF
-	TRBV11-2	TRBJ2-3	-	TGTGCCAGCAGCACCGCTAGCGTGCGCACAGATACGCAGTATTTT	CASSTASVRTDTQYF
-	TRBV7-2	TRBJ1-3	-	TGTGCCAGCAGCGCAGCACCTACAGGGAGCTCTGGAAACACCATATATTTT	CASSAAPTGSSGNTIYF
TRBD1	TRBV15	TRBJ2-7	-	TGTGCCACCAGCAGAAACAGGGGTGGGTACGAGCAGTACTTC	CATSRNRGGYEQYF
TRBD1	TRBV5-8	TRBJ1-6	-	TGTGCCAGCAGCCGGACAGGGGGCCTAGGATCACCCCTCCACTTT	CASSRTGGLGSPLHF
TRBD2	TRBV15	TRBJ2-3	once	TGTGCCACCAGCAGAGATCCCCACGGGGGGGCCGAAGATACGCAGTATTTT	CATSRDPHGGAEDTQYF
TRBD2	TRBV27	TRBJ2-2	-	TGTGCCAGCAGTCCTCGGGGGGTAGCGGGGGGGCCAGTAGACGGGGAGCTGTTTTTT	CASSPRGVAGGPVDGELFF
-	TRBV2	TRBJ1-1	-	TGTGCCAGCAGGCTGGACAGTTTGAATGAAGCTTTCTTT	CASRLDSLNEAFF
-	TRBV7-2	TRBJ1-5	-	TGTGCCAGCAGTTACACAGGGATCGGCAATCAGCCCCAGCATTTT	CASSYTGIGNQPQHF
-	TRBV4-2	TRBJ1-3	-	TGTGCCAGCAGCCAAGAGAAAGGGCAGGGCTCTGGAAACACCATATATTTT	CASSQEKGQGSGNTIYF
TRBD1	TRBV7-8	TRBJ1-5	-	TGTGCCAGCAGCTTAGTGAGACAGGGGGATTTTAATAGCAATCAGCCCCAGCATTTT	CASSLVRQGDFNSNQPQHF
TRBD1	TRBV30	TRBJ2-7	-	TGTGCCTCGGGACAGCGCCACGAGCAGTACTTC	CASGQRHEQYF
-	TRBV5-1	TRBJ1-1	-	TGCGCCAGCAGCTCGCGGATTCAGGGCCGGGGGACTGAAGCTTTCTTT	CASSSRIQGRGTEAFF
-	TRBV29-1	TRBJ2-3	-	TGCAGCGCCCAACCCAGGACTAGCACAGATACGCAGTATTTT	CSAQPRTSTDTQYF
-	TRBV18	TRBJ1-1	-	TGTGCCAGCTCAAATTCGGCAGGGCCCTTAATGAACACTGAAGCTTTCTTT	CASSNSAGPLMNTEAFF
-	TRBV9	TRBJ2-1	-	TGTGCCAGCAGCCCCTTATCCTACAATGAGCAGTTCTTC	CASSPLSYNEQFF
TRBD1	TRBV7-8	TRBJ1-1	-	TGTGCCAGCAGCCCTCTTGGCAGGGGGCGATTCACTGAAGCTTTCTTT	CASSPLGRGRFTEAFF
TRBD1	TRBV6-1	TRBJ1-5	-	TGTGCCAGCAGTGAAGGGCCAGGGGGCAGACAGCCCCAGCATTTT	CASSEGPGGRQPQHF
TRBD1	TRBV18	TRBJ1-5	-	TGTGCCAGCTCACCAGGGACAGCAGGACAGCCCCAGCATTTT	CASSPGTAGQPQHF
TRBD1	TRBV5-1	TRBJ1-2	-	TGCGCCAGCAGCCCGGACGTGACAGGGAACTATGGCTACACCTTC	CASSPDVTGNYGYTF
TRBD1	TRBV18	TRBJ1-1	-	TGTGCCAGCCGACCGACAGGGGCGGGCACTGAAGCTTTCTTT	CASRPTGAGTEAFF
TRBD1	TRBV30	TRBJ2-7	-	TGTGCCTGGAGTGGAGGACAGGGGGCGGACTACGAGCAGTACTTC	CAWSGGQGADYEQYF
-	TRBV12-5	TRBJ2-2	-	TGTGCTAGTGGTTTGGACGGGTACACCGGGGAGCTGTTTTTT	CASGLDGYTGELFF
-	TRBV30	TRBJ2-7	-	TGTGCCTGGAGTGTACTCGGGGTACCTATGAGGCAGTACTTC	CAWSVLGVPMRQYF